The present entry profiles one T cell receptor beta chain with its context. The data are from a study of blood T cell repertoires in COVID-19. At the level of the study: T cells, B-cell-depleted T cells, or PBMCs supplied cDNA or gDNA.

Per the authors' pipeline: Amplified reference gene primers provided the basis for estimating nucleated cell counts. Sequenced by immunoSEQ multiplex PCR; TCRdb stores in-frame clones only, minus some. From that table come the V and J calls and clone size; the DNA was used to work out D and trimming. The sample includes about 200,000 clones, nearly 90% seen only once; the top ten take about 22%. CDR3 length: 17 amino acids. The germline gives CDR1 LNHNV, CDR2 YYDKDF (reference sequence). Trimming stripped 1 base from V and 4 bases from J, with 17 bases between. The TCR was taken from a man aged 60-69 years with active or convalescent COVID-19. Sequenced material: peripheral blood. This rearrangement joins TRBV15 to TRBJ1-5; D is unclear. The CDR3 is CATSRGSISGINQPQHF. The CDR3 nucleotides are TGTGCCACCAGCAGAGGCTCGATCTCAGGAATAAATCAGCCCCAGCATTTT.